This T cell receptor (beta chain) originates from a study of blood T cell repertoires in COVID-19. The wider study: Researchers got acute and convalescent COVID-19 samples from the United States, Italy and Spain. From T cells, B-cell-depleted T cells, or PBMCs came the material, which was cDNA or gDNA.

Germline-derived CDR1 and CDR2 are MNHEY and SVGEGT. V lost 0 bases and J 6 bases, leaving 6 bases between the germline ends. This CDR3 region has 12 residues. Original methodology: Nucleated cell number was recorded as an estimate derived from reference gene primer amplification. Assay used: immunoSEQ multiplex PCR; TCRdb lists only in-frame clones, some missing. From that table come the V and J calls and clone size; the DNA was used to work out D and trimming. The sample has under 150,000 clones; about 76% are singletons. Sequenced input: peripheral blood. The receptor comes from a man at least 80 years old with acute or convalescent COVID-19. The genes are TRBV6-2 or TRBV6-3 and TRBJ2-7; D call uncertain. The CDR3 loop reads CASSYSFSEQYF. The CDR3 nucleotides are TGTGCCAGCAGTTACTCGTTCTCCGAGCAGTACTTC.